The 8 T cell receptor beta chains presented below share a single source sample, sequenced in a study of cytotoxic CD8 clonotypes in ibrutinib-treated CLL. Measured with immunoSEQ multiplex PCR; TCRdb has only the in-frame clones, and not every one. This table has fewer than 400,000 clones, about 61% appearing once. The starting material was PBMCs, obtained after 36 months of ibrutinib treatment. Source of these receptors: a human donor with chronic lymphocytic leukemia.

This chain joins TRBV19 and TRBJ1-5; no firm D call. The CDR3 consists of 11 residues. The V gene's germline CDR1 is LNHDA and CDR2 SQIVND (reference sequence). V lost 4 bases to trimming and J lost 5 bases, with 3 bases between them. The CDR3 DNA is TGTGCCAGTAGTAACGATCAGCCCCAGCATTTT. Its protein is CASSNDQPQHF.

This clone was picked up a small number of times. V usage is TRBV5-1 and J usage is TRBJ2-5; TRBD1 aligns across 7 bases. With 4 bases clipped from V and 3 bases from J, the junction kept 3 bases outside the gene matches. This CDR3 has 13 residues. Germline assignment: CDR1 SGHRS and CDR2 YFSETQ. As DNA, the CDR3 is TGCGCCAGCAGCAGGGGGACAGAAGAGACCCAGTACTTC. It translates to CASSRGTEETQYF.

This chain uses TRBV7-2 with TRBJ2-1, with unresolved D. The V and J ends lost 5 bases and 9 bases respectively, with 17 bases between them. Per germline, CDR1 SGHTA and CDR2 FQGNSA. This CDR3 spans 14 amino acids. In nucleotides, the CDR3 is TGTGCCAGCAGCCCCCATGGATTAGTTCGTGAGCAGTTCTTC. It translates to CASSPHGLVREQFF.

The table lists this clone with a few counts. This chain uses TRBV11-2 with TRBJ2-7; D is unresolved. The CDR3 consists of 11 residues. Germline CDR1 is SGHAT and CDR2 is FQNNGV. The V and J ends lost 5 bases and 5 bases respectively, with 7 bases between them. The CDR3 region is CASSQVNEQYF. The CDR3 bases are TGTGCCAGCAGCCAAGTTAACGAGCAGTACTTC.

This clone has a handful of counts. The V call is TRBV28, the J call TRBJ2-5; D remains unclear. With 3 bases removed from V and 5 bases from J, the gap between germline ends came to 4 bases. CDR1 is MDHEN, CDR2 SYDVKM, per germline. This CDR3 is built from 11 residues. The CDR3 nucleotides are TGTGCCAGCAGTTTTGGTGAGACCCAGTACTTC. Its translation: CASSFGETQYF.

In this sample, this clone turned up a few times. The chain has TRBV27 and TRBJ2-7, with D tentatively TRBD1 or TRBD2 (5 bases each). Between the trimmed V and J ends, which lost 2 bases and 6 bases, there was a span of 5 bases. The V gene's germline CDR1 is MNHEY and CDR2 SMNVEV (reference sequence). CDR3 length: 11 residues. This CDR3 is CASSLGGEQYF. DNA of the CDR3: TGTGCCAGCAGTTTAGGGGGCGAGCAGTACTTC.

The chain is built from TRBV4-3 and TRBJ2-7; no firm D call. CDR1 and CDR2 from the germline V gene are LGHNA and YSLEER. The ends were cut back, 1 base at V and 2 bases at J, with 9 bases in the middle. CDR3 length equals 14 residues. DNA of the CDR3: TGCGCCAGCAGCCAAGTGGTTACGACCTACGAGCAGTACTTC. Protein: CASSQVVTTYEQYF.

The genes are TRBV2 and TRBJ2-1; a weak D match, TRBD2 (7 bases). Per the germline V gene, CDR1 is SNHLY and CDR2 is FYNNEI. Trimming removed 0 bases from V and 5 bases from J, with 14 bases in between. This CDR3 has 16 residues. This chain's CDR3 is CASSEARGGPHNEQFF. For the CDR3, the DNA is TGTGCCAGCAGTGAAGCGCGCGGGGGCCCCCACAATGAGCAGTTCTTC.